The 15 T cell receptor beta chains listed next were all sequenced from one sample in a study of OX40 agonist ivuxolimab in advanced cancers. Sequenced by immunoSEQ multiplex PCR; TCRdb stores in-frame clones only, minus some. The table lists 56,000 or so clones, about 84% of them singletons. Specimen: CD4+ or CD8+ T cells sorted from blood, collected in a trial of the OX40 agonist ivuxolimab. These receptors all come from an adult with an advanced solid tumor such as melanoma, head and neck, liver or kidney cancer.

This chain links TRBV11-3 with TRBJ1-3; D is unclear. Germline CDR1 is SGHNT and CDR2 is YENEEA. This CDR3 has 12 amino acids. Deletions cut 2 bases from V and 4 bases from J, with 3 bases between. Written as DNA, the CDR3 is TGTGCCAGCAGCTTAAAGGGAAACACCATATATTTT. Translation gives CASSLKGNTIYF.

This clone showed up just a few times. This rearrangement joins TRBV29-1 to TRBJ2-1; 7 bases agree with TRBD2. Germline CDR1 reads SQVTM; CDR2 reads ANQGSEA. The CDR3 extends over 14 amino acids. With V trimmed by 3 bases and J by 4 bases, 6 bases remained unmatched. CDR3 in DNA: TGCAGCGTTGACGCTAGCGGAGCTTACAATGAGCAGTTCTTC. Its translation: CSVDASGAYNEQFF.

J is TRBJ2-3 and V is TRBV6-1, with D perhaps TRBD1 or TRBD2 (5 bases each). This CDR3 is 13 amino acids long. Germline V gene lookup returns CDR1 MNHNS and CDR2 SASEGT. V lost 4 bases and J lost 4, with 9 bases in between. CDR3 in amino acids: CASSGDVADTQYF. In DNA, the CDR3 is TGTGCCAGCAGTGGGGACGTCGCAGATACGCAGTATTTT.

In nucleotides, the CDR3 is TGTGCCAGCACTCAGCCAGATAGGGATACGCAGTATTTT. Its protein is CASTQPDRDTQYF. The chain joins TRBV28 to TRBJ2-3; D gene ambiguous. The CDR3 is 13 amino acids. The V gene's germline CDR1 is MDHEN and CDR2 SYDVKM. V was clipped by 7 bases and J by 6 bases, with 14 bases between them. Full variable domain (remainder filled in from reference TRBV28 and TRBJ2-3): DVKVTQSSRYLVKRTGEKVFLECVQDMDHENMFWYRQDPGLGLRLIYFSYDVKMKEKGDIPEGYSVSREKKERFSLILESASTNQTSMYLCASTQPDRDTQYFGPGTRLTVL.

The CDR3 loop is CASSLNAPDYGYTF. CDR3 nucleotide sequence: TGTGCCAGCAGCTTAAATGCACCTGACTATGGCTACACCTTC. The chain is built from TRBV11-3 and TRBJ1-2; D remains ambiguous. The CDR3 runs to 14 residues. V lost 2 bases, J lost 3 bases, and 10 bases lay in between. CDR1 and CDR2 from the germline V gene are SGHNT and YENEEA.

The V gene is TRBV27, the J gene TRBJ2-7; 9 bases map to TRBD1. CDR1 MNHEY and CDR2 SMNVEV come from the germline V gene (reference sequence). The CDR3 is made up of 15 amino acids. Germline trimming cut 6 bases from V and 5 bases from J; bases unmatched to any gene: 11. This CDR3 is CASRLLGRQGDEQYF. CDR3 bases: TGTGCCAGCAGATTGCTTGGACGACAGGGGGACGAGCAGTACTTC.

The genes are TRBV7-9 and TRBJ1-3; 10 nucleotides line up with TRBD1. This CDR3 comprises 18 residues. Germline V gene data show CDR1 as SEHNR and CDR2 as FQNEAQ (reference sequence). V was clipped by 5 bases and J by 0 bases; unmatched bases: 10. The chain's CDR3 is CASSPGTGARPSGNTIYF. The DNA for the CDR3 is TGTGCCAGCAGCCCCGGGACAGGGGCCAGGCCCTCTGGAAACACCATATATTTT.

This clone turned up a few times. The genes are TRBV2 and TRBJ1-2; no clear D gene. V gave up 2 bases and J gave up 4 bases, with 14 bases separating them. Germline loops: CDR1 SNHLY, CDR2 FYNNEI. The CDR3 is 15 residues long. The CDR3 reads CASSETRQASYGYTF. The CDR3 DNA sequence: TGTGCCAGCAGTGAAACGAGGCAGGCCTCCTATGGCTACACCTTC. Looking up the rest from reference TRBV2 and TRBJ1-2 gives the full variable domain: EPEVTQTPSHQVTQMGQEVILRCVPISNHLYFYWYRQILGQKVEFLVSFYNNEISEKSEIFDDQFSVERPDGSNFTLKIRSTKLEDSAMYFCASSETRQASYGYTFGSGTRLTVV.

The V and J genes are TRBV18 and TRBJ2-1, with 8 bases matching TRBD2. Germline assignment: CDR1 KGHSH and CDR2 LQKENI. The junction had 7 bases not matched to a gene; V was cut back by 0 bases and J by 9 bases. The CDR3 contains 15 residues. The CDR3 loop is CASSPPGTSIGEQFF. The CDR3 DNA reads TGTGCCAGCTCACCACCGGGGACTAGTATCGGTGAGCAGTTCTTC.

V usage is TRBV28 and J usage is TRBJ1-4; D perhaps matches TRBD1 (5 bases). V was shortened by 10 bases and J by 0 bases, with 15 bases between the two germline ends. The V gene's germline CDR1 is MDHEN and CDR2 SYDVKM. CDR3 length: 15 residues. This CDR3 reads CATLVWGATNEKLFF. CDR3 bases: TGTGCCACTTTAGTTTGGGGGGCAACTAATGAAAAACTGTTTTTT.

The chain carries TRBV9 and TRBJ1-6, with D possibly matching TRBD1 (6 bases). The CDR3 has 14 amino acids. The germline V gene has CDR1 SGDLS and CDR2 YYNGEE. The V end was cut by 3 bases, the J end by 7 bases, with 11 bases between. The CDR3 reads CASSADRRNSPLHF. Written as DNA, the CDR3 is TGTGCCAGCAGCGCGGACAGACGCAATTCACCCCTCCACTTT.

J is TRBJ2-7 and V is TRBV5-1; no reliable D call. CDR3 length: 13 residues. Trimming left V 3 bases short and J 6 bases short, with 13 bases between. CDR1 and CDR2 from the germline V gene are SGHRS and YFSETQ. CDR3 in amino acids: CASSSNTLGEQYF. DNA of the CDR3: TGCGCCAGCAGCTCCAATACTCTGGGCGAGCAGTACTTC.

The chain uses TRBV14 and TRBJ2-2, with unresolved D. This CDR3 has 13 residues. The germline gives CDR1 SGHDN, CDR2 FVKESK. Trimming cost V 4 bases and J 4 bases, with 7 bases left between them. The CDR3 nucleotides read TGTGCCAGCAGCCCGAGAAGCACCGGGGAGCTGTTTTTT. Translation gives CASSPRSTGELFF.

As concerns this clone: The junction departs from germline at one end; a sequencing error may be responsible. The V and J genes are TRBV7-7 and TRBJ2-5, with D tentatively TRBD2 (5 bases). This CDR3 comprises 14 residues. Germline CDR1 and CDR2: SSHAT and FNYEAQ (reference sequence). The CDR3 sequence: CASSLQLDGETQYF. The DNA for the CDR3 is TGTGCTAGCAGCTTACAACTAGATGGGGAGACCCAGTACTTC.

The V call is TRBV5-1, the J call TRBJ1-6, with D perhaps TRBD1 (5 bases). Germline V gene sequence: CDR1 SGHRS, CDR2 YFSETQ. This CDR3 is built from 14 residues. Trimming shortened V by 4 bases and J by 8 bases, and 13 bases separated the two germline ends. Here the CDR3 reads CASSLGRNDSPLHF. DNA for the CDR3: TGCGCCAGCAGCCTGGGACGAAACGATTCACCCCTCCACTTT.